Shown below are 23 T cell receptor beta chains from a single sample sequenced in a study of control samples from healthy donors and cancer patients. Libraries were prepared by immunoSEQ multiplex PCR; TCRdb keeps only in-frame clonotypes and omits some of them. The sample contains over 90,000 clones, about 90% of which appear only once. The specimen sequenced was blood. All receptors come from a woman under 30 in good health.

The rearrangement joins TRBV18 to TRBJ1-2; possibly TRBD1 for D (6 bases). Germline V CDR1 and CDR2: KGHSH, LQKENI. V was pared by 3 bases and J by 4 bases, with 15 bases between. This CDR3 is built from 15 residues. CDR3 sequence reads: CASSPTDSYLYGYTF. In DNA, the CDR3 is TGTGCCAGCTCACCGACGGACAGTTACCTCTATGGCTACACCTTC.

CDR3 nucleotides: TGTGCCTGGAGCAGACTAGCGGGAGGTGAGCAGTTCTTC. It translates to CAWSRLAGGEQFF. V gene TRBV30 combines with J gene TRBJ2-1; 13 nucleotides match TRBD2. Germline V gene data show CDR1 as GTSNPN and CDR2 as SVGIG (reference sequence). The CDR3 extends over 13 amino acids. The V and J ends lost 3 bases and 9 bases, in that order; junction bases with no gene match: 2.

The V gene is TRBV3-1 (or the pseudogene TRBV3-2), the J gene TRBJ1-2; TRBD1 might be the D (6 bases). The V end was cut by 4 bases, the J end by 4 bases, with 22 bases between. Germline V gene data show CDR1 as LGHDT and CDR2 as YNNKEL (reference sequence). The CDR3 spans 17 residues. This CDR3 is CASSPDGGAPGLYGYTF. The CDR3 region has the DNA TGTGCCAGCAGCCCCGATGGGGGGGCGCCAGGACTCTATGGCTACACCTTC.

The rearrangement uses TRBV19 and TRBJ1-1; 7 bases are shared with TRBD1. Unmatched junction bases numbered 6, after V lost 5 bases and J lost 0 bases. This CDR3 region has 15 residues. CDR1 LNHDA and CDR2 SQIVND come from the germline V gene (reference sequence). The CDR3 loop is CASSEPGQLNTEAFF. The CDR3 bases are TGTGCCAGTAGTGAGCCGGGACAGCTGAACACTGAAGCTTTCTTT.

This chain joins TRBV18 and TRBJ1-5, with D uncertain. CDR1 is KGHSH, CDR2 LQKENI, per germline. V lost 5 bases to trimming and J lost 5 bases, with 16 bases between them. The CDR3 length is 15 residues. CDR3 protein: CASSGPQDGDQPQHF. The CDR3 DNA is TGTGCCAGCTCAGGGCCCCAGGACGGGGATCAGCCCCAGCATTTT.

The CDR3 nucleotides read TGTGCCAGCAGCGCCCAGACTAGCGGGAGGCCGACAGATACGCAGTATTTT. This sequence encodes CASSAQTSGRPTDTQYF. The chain combines TRBV9 with TRBJ2-3, with 13 positions matching TRBD2. V dropped 3 bases and J dropped 3; count of bases not matched to a gene: 7. The CDR3 is 17 residues long. Germline V gene sequence: CDR1 SGDLS, CDR2 YYNGEE. Filled out from reference TRBV9 and TRBJ2-3, the complete variable domain reads DSGVTQTPKHLITATGQRVTLRCSPRSGDLSVYWYQQSLDQGLQFLIQYYNGEERAKGNILERFSAQQFPDLHSELNLSSLELGDSALYFCASSAQTSGRPTDTQYFGPGTRLTVL.

Only a few counts were recorded for this clone. V is TRBV11-3 and J is TRBJ2-1; the D is unclear. The germline gives CDR1 SGHNT, CDR2 YENEEA. V was shortened by 3 bases and J by 6 bases, with 12 bases between the two germline ends. The CDR3 covers 14 residues. CDR3 loop: CASSFSSTGNEQFF. CDR3 nucleotide sequence: TGTGCCAGCAGCTTTAGCAGTACGGGCAATGAGCAGTTCTTC.

The chain links TRBV3-1 (or the pseudogene TRBV3-2) to TRBJ1-6; no clear D gene. V was cut by 2 bases and J by 10 bases, with 9 bases left in between. Per germline, CDR1 LGHDT and CDR2 YNNKEL (reference sequence). The CDR3 loop spans 13 amino acids. CDR3 nucleotide sequence: TGTGCCAGCAGCCAACGTCTTGTATCACCCCTCCACTTT. Translating gives CASSQRLVSPLHF.

The gene calls are TRBV6-5 and TRBJ2-2; 11 positions match TRBD1. The trim removed 0 bases at V and 6 bases at J, leaving 3 bases unmatched. CDR3 length equals 16 residues. The V gene's germline CDR1 is MNHEY and CDR2 SVGAGI. The CDR3 nucleotides are TGTGCCAGCAGTTACTCGGACAGGGGGCGGGCCGGGGAGCTGTTTTTT. This codes for CASSYSDRGRAGELFF.

The chain is built from TRBV5-6 and TRBJ2-7, with D perhaps matching TRBD1 or TRBD2 (5 bases each). This CDR3 comprises 13 residues. The V and J ends lost 4 bases and 2 bases respectively, with 10 bases between them. The germline V gene has CDR1 SGHDT and CDR2 YYEEEE. CDR3 amino acids: CASSPGGTYEQYF. CDR3 DNA: TGTGCCAGCAGCCCTGGGGGTACCTACGAGCAGTACTTC.

Turning to this clone: Other DNA sequences in this sample translate to the same CDR3. J is TRBJ2-3 and V is TRBV9, with D unresolved. This CDR3 has 13 residues. CDR1 is SGDLS, CDR2 YYNGEE, per germline. The germline V and J ends were trimmed by 2 bases and 1 base, with 5 bases remaining between them. The CDR3 DNA is TGTGCCAGCAGCGTCCAGGGCACAGATACGCAGTATTTT. It translates to CASSVQGTDTQYF.

This chain connects TRBV14 to TRBJ2-3; D perhaps matches TRBD1 (7 bases). Germline CDR1 SGHDN, CDR2 FVKESK. This CDR3 spans 12 amino acids. Deletions cut 5 bases from V and 7 bases from J, with 10 bases between. The CDR3 here is CASSGGGYTQYF. CDR3 nucleotide sequence: TGTGCCAGCAGCGGAGGGGGCTATACGCAGTATTTT.

This clone occurred once. This rearrangement joins TRBV20-1 to TRBJ2-5, with TRBD2 matching over 10 bases. Near its end, the DNA agrees better with TRBJ2-7, so the J call may be wrong. CDR1 is DFQATT, CDR2 SNEGSKA, per germline (reference sequence). CDR3 length: 14 residues. The CDR3 coding sequence is TGCAGTGCTAGTTTGCCTAGCGGGAGTTACGAGCAGTACTTC. This gives the protein CSASLPSGSYEQYF.

This chain joins TRBV30 and TRBJ1-5; no firm D call. This CDR3 has 13 amino acids. V was pared by 0 bases and J by 6 bases, with 9 bases between. Germline V gives CDR1 GTSNPN, CDR2 SVGIG (reference sequence). CDR3 DNA sequence: TGTGCCTGGAGTGTACCTGGGGTTCAGCCCCAGCATTTT. Translated: CAWSVPGVQPQHF.

This clone was recorded once. The chain couples TRBV10-3 to TRBJ2-1; unclear D gene. The CDR3 is 16 residues long. V was shortened by 3 bases and J by 4 bases, with 16 bases between the two germline ends. The germline CDR1 and CDR2 sequences are ENHRY and SYGVKD. The CDR3 here is CAISDPAKDPYNEQFF. The CDR3 bases are TGTGCCATCAGTGATCCCGCCAAAGATCCTTACAATGAGCAGTTCTTC.

The chain links TRBV6-2 or TRBV6-3 to TRBJ1-5; no clear D gene. The CDR3 covers 15 residues. With 2 bases removed from V and 0 bases from J, the gap between germline ends came to 8 bases. Germline CDR1 and CDR2: MNHEY and SVGEGT. DNA of the CDR3: TGTGCCAGCAGTTACGATGGGAATAGCAATCAGCCCCAGCATTTT. It is translated as CASSYDGNSNQPQHF.

The genes are TRBV6-1 and TRBJ2-7; D not resolved. The CDR3 has 13 amino acids. Germline assignment: CDR1 MNHNS and CDR2 SASEGT. V gave up 3 bases and J gave up 6 bases, with 12 bases separating them. As DNA, the CDR3 is TGTGCCAGCAGTGATTATGAGGAAGGCGAGCAGTACTTC. This gives the protein CASSDYEEGEQYF.

J is TRBJ2-1 and V is TRBV6-5, with D perhaps matching TRBD2 (5 bases). V gave up 6 bases and J gave up 5 bases, with 17 bases separating them. The CDR3 length is 15 residues. Germline loops: CDR1 MNHEY, CDR2 SVGAGI. CDR3 bases: TGTGCCAGCAGCCACGGCGACGGAGGACACAATGAGCAGTTCTTC. This encodes CASSHGDGGHNEQFF.

J is TRBJ1-2 and V is TRBV4-1, with TRBD1 identical over 9 bases. The CDR3 runs 17 residues. Germline lookup yields CDR1 MGHRA and CDR2 YSYEKL. V lost 5 bases, J lost 4 bases, and 14 bases stayed unmatched. CDR3 in amino acids: CASSDRDRVGVSYGYTF. DNA for the CDR3: TGCGCCAGCAGCGACCGGGACAGGGTAGGGGTGAGCTATGGCTACACCTTC.

V usage is TRBV5-1 and J usage is TRBJ2-1, with 7 bases identical to TRBD2. This CDR3 contains 15 residues. The V gene's germline CDR1 is SGHRS and CDR2 YFSETQ. After removal of 0 bases from V and 5 bases from J, the junction contained 5 bases not matched to a gene. The CDR3 loop is CASSLASGANNEQFF. The CDR3 region has the DNA TGCGCCAGCAGCTTGGCCAGCGGGGCAAACAATGAGCAGTTCTTC. Full variable domain (remainder filled in from reference TRBV5-1 and TRBJ2-1): KAGVTQTPRYLIKTRGQQVTLSCSPISGHRSVSWYQQTPGQGLQFLFEYFSETQRNKGNFPGRFSGRQFSNSRSEMNVSTLELGDSALYLCASSLASGANNEQFFGPGTRLTVL.

This chain uses TRBV6-5 with TRBJ2-4; 8 nucleotides line up with TRBD2. Germline lookup yields CDR1 MNHEY and CDR2 SVGAGI. With 11 bases clipped from V and 6 bases from J, the junction kept 0 bases outside the gene matches. This CDR3 region has 10 residues. CDR3 sequence reads: CAAGGNIQYF. Here the CDR3 DNA reads TGTGCCGCGGGGGGAAACATTCAGTACTTC.

The chain recombines TRBV4-3 with TRBJ2-5; 7 positions agree with TRBD2. V trimming: 0 bases; J trimming: 4 bases; junction bases outside the gene matches: 14. This CDR3 is 18 amino acids long. The germline V gene has CDR1 LGHNA and CDR2 YSLEER. DNA of the CDR3: TGCGCCAGCAGCCAAGATCGAAGTGGTGGGAGGGCCCGAGAGACCCAGTACTTC. Amino acids: CASSQDRSGGRARETQYF.

The chain employs TRBV7-2 and TRBJ1-1; D possibly corresponds to TRBD1 (6 bases). Germline V gene lookup returns CDR1 SGHTA and CDR2 FQGNSA. V lost 5 bases, J lost 5 bases, and 15 bases lay in between. CDR3 length: 14 amino acids. The CDR3 coding sequence is TGTGCCAGCAGCCCCAACAGGGAAGGGACTGAAGCTTTCTTT. Translating gives CASSPNREGTEAFF.